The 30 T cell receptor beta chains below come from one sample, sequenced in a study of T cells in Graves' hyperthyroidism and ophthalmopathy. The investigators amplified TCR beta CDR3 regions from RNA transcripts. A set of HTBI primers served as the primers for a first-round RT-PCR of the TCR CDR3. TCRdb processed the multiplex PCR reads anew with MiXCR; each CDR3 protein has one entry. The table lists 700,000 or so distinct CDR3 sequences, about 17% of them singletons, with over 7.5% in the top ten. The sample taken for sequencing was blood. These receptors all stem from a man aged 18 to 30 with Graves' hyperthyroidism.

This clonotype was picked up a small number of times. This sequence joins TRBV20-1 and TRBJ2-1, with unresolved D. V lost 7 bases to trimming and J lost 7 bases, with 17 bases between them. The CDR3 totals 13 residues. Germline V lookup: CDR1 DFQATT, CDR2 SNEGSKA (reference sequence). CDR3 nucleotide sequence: TGCAGTGTCCCAGGCGACTCTTGGAATGAGCAGTTCTTC. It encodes CSVPGDSWNEQFF.

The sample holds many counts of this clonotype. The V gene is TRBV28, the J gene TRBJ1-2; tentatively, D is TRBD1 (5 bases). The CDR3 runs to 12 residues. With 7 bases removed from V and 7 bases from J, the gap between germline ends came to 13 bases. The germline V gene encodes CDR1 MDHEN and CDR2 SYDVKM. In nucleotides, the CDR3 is TGTGCCAGCACGGGACCTTCAGGTGGCTACACCTTC. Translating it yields CASTGPSGGYTF.

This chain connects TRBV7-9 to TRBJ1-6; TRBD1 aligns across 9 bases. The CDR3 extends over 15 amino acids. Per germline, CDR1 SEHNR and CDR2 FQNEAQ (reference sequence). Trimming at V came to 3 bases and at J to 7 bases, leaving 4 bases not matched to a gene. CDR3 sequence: CASSFPGTGNSPLHF. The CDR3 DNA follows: TGTGCCAGCAGCTTCCCAGGGACAGGGAATTCACCCCTCCACTTT.

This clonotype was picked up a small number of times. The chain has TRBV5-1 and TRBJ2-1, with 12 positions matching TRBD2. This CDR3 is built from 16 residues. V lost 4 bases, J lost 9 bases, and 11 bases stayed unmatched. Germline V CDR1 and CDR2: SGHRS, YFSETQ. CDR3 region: CASSVPSLAGGAEQFF. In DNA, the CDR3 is TGCGCCAGCAGCGTTCCCTCTCTAGCGGGAGGGGCTGAGCAGTTCTTC.

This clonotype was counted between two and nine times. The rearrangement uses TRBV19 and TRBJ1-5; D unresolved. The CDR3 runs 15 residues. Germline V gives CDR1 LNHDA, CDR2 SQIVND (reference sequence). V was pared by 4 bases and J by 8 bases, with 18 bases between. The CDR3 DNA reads TGTGCCAGTAGTACATTTGGAGGGCTCCTGGAGCCCCAGCATTTT. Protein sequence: CASSTFGGLLEPQHF.

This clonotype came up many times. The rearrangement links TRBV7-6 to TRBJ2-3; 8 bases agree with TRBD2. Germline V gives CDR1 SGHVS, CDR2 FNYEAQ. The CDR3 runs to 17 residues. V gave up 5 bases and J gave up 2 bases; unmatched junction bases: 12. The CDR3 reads CASSPLLGREVTDTQYF. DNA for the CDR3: TGTGCCAGCAGCCCTTTGTTGGGGCGGGAGGTCACAGATACGCAGTATTTT.

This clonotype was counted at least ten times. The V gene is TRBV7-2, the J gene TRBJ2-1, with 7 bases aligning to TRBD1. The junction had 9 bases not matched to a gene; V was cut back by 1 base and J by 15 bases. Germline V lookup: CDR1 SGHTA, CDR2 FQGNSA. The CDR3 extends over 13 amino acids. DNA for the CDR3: TGTGCCAGCAGCTTAGGACAGGGTTTAGGCGGGTTCTTC. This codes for CASSLGQGLGGFF.

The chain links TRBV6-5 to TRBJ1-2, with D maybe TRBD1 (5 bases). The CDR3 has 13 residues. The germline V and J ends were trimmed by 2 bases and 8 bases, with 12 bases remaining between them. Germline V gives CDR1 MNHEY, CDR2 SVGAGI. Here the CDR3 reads CASSYDRPYGYTF. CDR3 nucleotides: TGTGCCAGCAGTTACGACAGACCCTACGGCTACACCTTC.

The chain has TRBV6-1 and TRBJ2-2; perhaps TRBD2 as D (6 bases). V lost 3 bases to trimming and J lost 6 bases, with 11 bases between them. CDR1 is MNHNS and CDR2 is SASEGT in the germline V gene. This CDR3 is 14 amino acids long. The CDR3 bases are TGTGCCAGCAGTGAGACCTCGGGGGCCGGGGAGCTGTTTTTT. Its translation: CASSETSGAGELFF.

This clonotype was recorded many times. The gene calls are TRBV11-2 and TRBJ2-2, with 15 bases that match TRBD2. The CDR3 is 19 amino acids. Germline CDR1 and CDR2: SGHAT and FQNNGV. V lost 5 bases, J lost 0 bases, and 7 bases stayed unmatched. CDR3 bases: TGTGCCAGCAGCCCTAGGACTAGCGGGAGGGTAACGAACACCGGGGAGCTGTTTTTT. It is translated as CASSPRTSGRVTNTGELFF. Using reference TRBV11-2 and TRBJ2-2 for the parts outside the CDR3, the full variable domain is EAGVAQSPRYKIIEKRQSVAFWCNPISGHATLYWYQQILGQGPKLLIQFQNNGVVDDSQLPKDRFSAERLKGVDSTLKIQPAKLEDSAVYLCASSPRTSGRVTNTGELFFGEGSRLTVL.

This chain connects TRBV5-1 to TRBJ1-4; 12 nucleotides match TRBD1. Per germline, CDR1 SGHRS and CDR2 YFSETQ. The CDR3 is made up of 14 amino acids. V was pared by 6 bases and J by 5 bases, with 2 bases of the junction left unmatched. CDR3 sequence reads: CASKGQGANEKLFF. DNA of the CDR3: TGCGCCAGCAAGGGACAGGGGGCGAATGAAAAACTGTTTTTT.

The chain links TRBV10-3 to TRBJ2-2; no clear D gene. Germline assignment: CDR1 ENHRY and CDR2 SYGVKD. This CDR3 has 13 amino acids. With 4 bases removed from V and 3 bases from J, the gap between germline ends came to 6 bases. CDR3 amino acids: CAISGADTGELFF. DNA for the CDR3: TGTGCCATCAGTGGGGCGGACACCGGGGAGCTGTTTTTT.

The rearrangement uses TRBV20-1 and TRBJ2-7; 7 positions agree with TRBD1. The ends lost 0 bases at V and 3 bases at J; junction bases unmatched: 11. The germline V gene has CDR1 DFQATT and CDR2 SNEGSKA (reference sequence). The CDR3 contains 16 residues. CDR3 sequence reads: CSARDGAGGDFYEQYF. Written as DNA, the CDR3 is TGCAGTGCTAGAGATGGGGCAGGGGGTGATTTCTACGAGCAGTACTTC.

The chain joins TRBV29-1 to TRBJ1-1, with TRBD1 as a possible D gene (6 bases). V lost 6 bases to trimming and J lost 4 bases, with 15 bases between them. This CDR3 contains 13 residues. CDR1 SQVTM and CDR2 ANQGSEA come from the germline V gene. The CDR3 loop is CSVHGTIGTEAFF. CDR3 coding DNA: TGCAGCGTCCACGGGACAATCGGCACTGAAGCTTTCTTT.

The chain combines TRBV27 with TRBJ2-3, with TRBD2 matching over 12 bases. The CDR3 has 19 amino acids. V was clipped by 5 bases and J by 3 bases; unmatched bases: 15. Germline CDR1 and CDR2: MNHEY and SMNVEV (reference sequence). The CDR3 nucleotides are TGTGCCAGCAGTCCGGAGGCTAGCGGGAGGGCCTCTGGTACAGATACGCAGTATTTT. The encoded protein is CASSPEASGRASGTDTQYF.

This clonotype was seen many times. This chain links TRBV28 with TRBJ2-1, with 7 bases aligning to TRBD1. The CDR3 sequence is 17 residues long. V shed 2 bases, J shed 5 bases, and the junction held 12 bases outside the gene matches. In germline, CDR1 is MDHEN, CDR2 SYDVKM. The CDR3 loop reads CASSLQGVDRTDNEQFF. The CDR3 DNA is TGTGCCAGCAGTTTACAGGGGGTCGACCGAACGGACAATGAGCAGTTCTTC.

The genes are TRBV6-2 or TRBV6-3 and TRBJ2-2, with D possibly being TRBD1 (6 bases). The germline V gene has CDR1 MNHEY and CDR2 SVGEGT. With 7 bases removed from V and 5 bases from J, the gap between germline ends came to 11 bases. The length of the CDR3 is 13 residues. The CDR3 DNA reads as TGTGCCAGCACCCAGGGGTGGACCGGGGAGCTGTTTTTT. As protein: CASTQGWTGELFF.

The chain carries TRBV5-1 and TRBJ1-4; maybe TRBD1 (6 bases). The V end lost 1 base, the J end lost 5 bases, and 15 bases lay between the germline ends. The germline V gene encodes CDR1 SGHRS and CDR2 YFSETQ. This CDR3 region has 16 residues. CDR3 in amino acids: CASSLLGGGRNEKLFF. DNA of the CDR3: TGCGCCAGCAGCTTGCTGGGGGGGGGCCGGAATGAAAAACTGTTTTTT.

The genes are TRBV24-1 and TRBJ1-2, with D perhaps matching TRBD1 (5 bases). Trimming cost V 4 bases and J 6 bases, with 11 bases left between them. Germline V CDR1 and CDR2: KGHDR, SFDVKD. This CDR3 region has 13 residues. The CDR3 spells CATSDPGSDGYTF. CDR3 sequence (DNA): TGTGCCACCAGTGACCCAGGGAGTGATGGCTACACCTTC.

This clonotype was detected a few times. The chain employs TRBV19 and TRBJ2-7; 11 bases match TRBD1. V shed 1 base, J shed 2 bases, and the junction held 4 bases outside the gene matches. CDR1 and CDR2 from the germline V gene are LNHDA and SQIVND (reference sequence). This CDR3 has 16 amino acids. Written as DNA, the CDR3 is TGTGCCAGTAGTATAGGGCCGGGACAGGGGGCCTACGAGCAGTACTTC. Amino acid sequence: CASSIGPGQGAYEQYF.

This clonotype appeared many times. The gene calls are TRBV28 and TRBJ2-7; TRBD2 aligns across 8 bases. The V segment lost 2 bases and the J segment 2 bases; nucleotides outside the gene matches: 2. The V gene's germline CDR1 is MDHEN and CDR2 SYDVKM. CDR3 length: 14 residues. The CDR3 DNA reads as TGTGCCAGCAGTTTACCGACTAGCGCCTACGAGCAGTACTTC. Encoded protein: CASSLPTSAYEQYF.

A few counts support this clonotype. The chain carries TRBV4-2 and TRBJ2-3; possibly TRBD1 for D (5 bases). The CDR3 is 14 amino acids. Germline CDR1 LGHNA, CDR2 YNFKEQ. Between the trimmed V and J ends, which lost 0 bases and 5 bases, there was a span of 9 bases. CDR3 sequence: CASSQEGPVDTQYF. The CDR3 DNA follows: TGTGCCAGCAGCCAAGAGGGGCCTGTAGATACGCAGTATTTT.

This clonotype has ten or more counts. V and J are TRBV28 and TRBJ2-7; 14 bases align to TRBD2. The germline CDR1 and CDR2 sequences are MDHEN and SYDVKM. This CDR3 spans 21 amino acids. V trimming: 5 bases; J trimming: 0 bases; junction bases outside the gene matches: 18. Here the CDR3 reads CASSPQGLAGDPHPYSYEQYF. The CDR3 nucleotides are TGTGCCAGCAGTCCCCAGGGACTAGCGGGAGATCCGCACCCTTACTCCTACGAGCAGTACTTC. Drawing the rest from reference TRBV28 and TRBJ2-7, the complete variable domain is DVKVTQSSRYLVKRTGEKVFLECVQDMDHENMFWYRQDPGLGLRLIYFSYDVKMKEKGDIPEGYSVSREKKERFSLILESASTNQTSMYLCASSPQGLAGDPHPYSYEQYFGPGTRLTVT.

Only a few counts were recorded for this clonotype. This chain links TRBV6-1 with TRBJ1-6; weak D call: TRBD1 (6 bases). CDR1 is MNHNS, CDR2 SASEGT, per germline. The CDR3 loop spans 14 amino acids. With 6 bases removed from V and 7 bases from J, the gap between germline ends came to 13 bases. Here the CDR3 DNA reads TGTGCCAGCAGCCAACGGGGGGCCAATTCACCCCTCCACTTT. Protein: CASSQRGANSPLHF.

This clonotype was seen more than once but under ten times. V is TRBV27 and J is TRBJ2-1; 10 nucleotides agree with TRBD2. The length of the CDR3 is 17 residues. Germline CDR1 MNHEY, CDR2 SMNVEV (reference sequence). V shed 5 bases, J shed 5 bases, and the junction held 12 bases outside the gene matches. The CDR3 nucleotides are TGTGCCAGCAGTCCAGACAGCGGGAGGGCTCGACACAATGAGCAGTTCTTC. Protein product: CASSPDSGRARHNEQFF.

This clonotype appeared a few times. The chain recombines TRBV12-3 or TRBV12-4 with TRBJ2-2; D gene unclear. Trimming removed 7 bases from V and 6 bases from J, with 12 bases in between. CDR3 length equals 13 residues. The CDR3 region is CASKDDPAGELFF. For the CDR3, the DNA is TGTGCCAGCAAGGACGATCCCGCCGGGGAGCTGTTTTTT.

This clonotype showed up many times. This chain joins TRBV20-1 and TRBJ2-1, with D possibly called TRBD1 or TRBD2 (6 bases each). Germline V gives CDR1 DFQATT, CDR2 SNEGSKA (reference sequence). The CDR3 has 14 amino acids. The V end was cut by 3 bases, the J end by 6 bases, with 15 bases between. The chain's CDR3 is CSASDRLAPNEQFF. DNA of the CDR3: TGCAGTGCTAGCGACAGGCTAGCGCCCAATGAGCAGTTCTTC.

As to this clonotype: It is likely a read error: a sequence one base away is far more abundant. CDR3 nucleotide sequence: TGTGCCAGCAGTTTAGGAGGGAACACTGAAGCTTCCTTT. This translates into CASSLGGNTEASF. The chain links TRBV28 to TRBJ1-1; D is unclear. Looked up from germline, CDR1 is MDHEN and CDR2 is SYDVKM. The CDR3 spans 13 residues.

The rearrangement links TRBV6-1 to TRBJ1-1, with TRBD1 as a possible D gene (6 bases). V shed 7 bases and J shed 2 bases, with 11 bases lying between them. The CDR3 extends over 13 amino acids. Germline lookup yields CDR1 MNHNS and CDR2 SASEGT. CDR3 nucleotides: TGTGCCAGCAACGACAGGCAAAACACTGAAGCTTTCTTT. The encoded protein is CASNDRQNTEAFF.

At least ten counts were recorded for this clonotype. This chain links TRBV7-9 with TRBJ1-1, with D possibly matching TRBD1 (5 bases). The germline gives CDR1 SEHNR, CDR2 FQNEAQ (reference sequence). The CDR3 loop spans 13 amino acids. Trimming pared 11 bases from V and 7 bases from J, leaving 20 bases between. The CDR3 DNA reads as TGTGCCCTTGGGGTGGTGGACAAGCGTGAAGCTTTCTTT. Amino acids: CALGVVDKREAFF.